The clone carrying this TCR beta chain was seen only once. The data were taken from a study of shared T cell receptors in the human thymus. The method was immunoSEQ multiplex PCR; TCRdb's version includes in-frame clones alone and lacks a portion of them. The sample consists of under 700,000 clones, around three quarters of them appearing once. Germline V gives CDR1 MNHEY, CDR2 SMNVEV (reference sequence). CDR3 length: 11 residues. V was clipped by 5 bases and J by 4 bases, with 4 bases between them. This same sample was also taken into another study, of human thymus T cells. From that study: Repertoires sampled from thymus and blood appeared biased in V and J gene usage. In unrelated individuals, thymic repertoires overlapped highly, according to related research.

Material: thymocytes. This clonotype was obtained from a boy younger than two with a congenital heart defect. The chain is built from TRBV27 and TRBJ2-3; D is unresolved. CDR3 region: CASSQADTQYF. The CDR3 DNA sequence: TGTGCCAGCAGTCAGGCAGATACGCAGTATTTT.